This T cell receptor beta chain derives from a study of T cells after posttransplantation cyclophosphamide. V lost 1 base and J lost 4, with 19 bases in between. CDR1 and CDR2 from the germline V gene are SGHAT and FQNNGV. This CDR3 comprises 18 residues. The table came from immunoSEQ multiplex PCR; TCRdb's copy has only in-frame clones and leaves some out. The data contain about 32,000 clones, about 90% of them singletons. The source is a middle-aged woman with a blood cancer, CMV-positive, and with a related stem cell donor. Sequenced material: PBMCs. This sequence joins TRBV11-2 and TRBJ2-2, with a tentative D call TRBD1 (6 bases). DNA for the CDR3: TGTGCCAGCAGCTTAGTAGGGGTCACAGGGTCGGGCACCGGGGAGCTGTTTTTT. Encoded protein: CASSLVGVTGSGTGELFF.